This T cell receptor beta chain originates from a study of OX40 agonist ivuxolimab in advanced cancers. For the study at large: Patients treated during dose escalation were battling hepatocellular carcinoma, melanoma, renal cell or head and neck cancer.

Germline values: CDR1 SGHDN, CDR2 FVKESK. With 3 bases removed from V and 9 bases from J, the gap between germline ends came to 9 bases. The CDR3 covers 12 residues. Some clones are missing from TCRdb's copy, which holds only in-frame ones; the method was immunoSEQ multiplex PCR. The sample consists of around 30,000 clones, roughly 91% of them appearing once. Concerning this clone itself: Antigen unknown.

Study-wide results and limits: CD8+ T cells were the subset that, on average, had more expanded clones than CD4+.

Sequences were derived from CD4+ or CD8+ T cells sorted from blood, sampled in a trial of the OX40 agonist ivuxolimab. This clonotype originated in an adult with an advanced solid tumor such as melanoma, head and neck, liver or kidney cancer. V and J are TRBV14 and TRBJ2-1; possible D gene TRBD2, 5 bases. CDR3 bases: TGTGCCAGCAGCCAGGACTGGCCTGAGCAGTTCTTC. It translates to CASSQDWPEQFF.